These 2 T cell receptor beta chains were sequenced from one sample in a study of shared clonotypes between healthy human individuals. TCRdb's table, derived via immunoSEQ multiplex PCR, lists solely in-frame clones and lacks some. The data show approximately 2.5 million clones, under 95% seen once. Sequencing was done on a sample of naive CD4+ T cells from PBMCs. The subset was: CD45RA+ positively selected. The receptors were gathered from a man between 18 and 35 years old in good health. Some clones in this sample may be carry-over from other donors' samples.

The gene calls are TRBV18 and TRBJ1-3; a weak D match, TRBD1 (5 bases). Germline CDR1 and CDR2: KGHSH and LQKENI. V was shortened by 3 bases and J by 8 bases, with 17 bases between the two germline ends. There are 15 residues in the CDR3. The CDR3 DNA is TGTGCCAGCTCACCGGGGCTCACCCAAGAGGACACCATATATTTT. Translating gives CASSPGLTQEDTIYF. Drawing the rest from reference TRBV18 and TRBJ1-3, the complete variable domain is NAGVMQNPRHLVRRRGQEARLRCSPMKGHSHVYWYRQLPEEGLKFMVYLQKENIIDESGMPKERFSAEFPKEGPSILRIQQVVRGDSAAYFCASSPGLTQEDTIYFGEGSWLTVV.

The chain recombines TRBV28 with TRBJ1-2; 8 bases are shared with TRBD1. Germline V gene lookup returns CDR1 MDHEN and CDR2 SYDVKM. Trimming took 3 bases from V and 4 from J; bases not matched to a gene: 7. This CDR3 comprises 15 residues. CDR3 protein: CASSFQGARGYGYTF. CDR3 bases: TGTGCCAGCAGTTTTCAGGGGGCGAGGGGCTATGGCTACACCTTC.